These T cell receptor beta chains were read from a single sample in a study of cytomegalovirus exposure and HLA in healthy donors. TCRdb keeps only in-frame clones here, not all; method: immunoSEQ multiplex PCR. The profile shows about 130,000 clones, around three quarters of them singletons. Sequenced: PBMCs. These receptors originate from a woman aged 50 to 65 in good health and CMV-seronegative. Each CDR3 is given with its conserved first and last residue. The D gene is left open where the match is weak. Where a row states a size, it is once, few, many or the class of an expanded clone; other rows omit it.

v_gene: TRBV5-6; j_gene: TRBJ1-2; abundance: .; d_gene: .; CDR3nt: TGTGCCAGCAGCTGGTTCGACAGTTTTAACTATGGCTACACCTTC; CDR3aa: CASSWFDSFNYGYTF
v_gene: TRBV4-3; j_gene: TRBJ1-4; abundance: .; d_gene: .; CDR3nt: TGCGCCAGCAGCCAAGCGGACAGAGAAAAAATAACTTTT; CDR3aa: CASSQADREKITF
v_gene: TRBV6-5; j_gene: TRBJ1-1; abundance: .; d_gene: .; CDR3nt: TGTGCCAGCGGTCAGGGGTTTGAAGCTTTCTTT; CDR3aa: CASGQGFEAFF
v_gene: TRBV5-1; j_gene: TRBJ1-2; abundance: .; d_gene: TRBD1; CDR3nt: TGCGCCAGCAGCTTGGACAGGGGGCTCAATGGCTACACCTTC; CDR3aa: CASSLDRGLNGYTF
v_gene: TRBV5-1; j_gene: TRBJ2-6; abundance: few; d_gene: TRBD1; CDR3nt: TGCGCCAGCAGCGTAGTCCGGGACAGTTCCTCTGGGGCCAACGTCCTGACTTTC; CDR3aa: CASSVVRDSSSGANVLTF
v_gene: TRBV10-2; j_gene: TRBJ2-3; abundance: .; d_gene: TRBD2; CDR3nt: TGCGCCAGCAGCTATAGTATAGCGGGAGAAGATACGCAGTATTTT; CDR3aa: CASSYSIAGEDTQYF
v_gene: TRBV4-1; j_gene: TRBJ2-3; abundance: .; d_gene: TRBD2; CDR3nt: TGCGCCAGCAGCCAAGGGCCTAGCGGGCACACAGATACGCAGTATTTT; CDR3aa: CASSQGPSGHTDTQYF
v_gene: TRBV27; j_gene: TRBJ1-1; abundance: .; d_gene: TRBD1; CDR3nt: TGTGCCAGCAGTCTGGACAGGGCAGTAAGGCGCACTGAAGCTTTCTTT; CDR3aa: CASSLDRAVRRTEAFF
v_gene: TRBV2; j_gene: TRBJ1-2; abundance: .; d_gene: .; CDR3nt: TGTGCCAGCAGTGAGGGTTGGGGGGCTAACTATGGCTACACCTTC; CDR3aa: CASSEGWGANYGYTF
v_gene: TRBV10-3; j_gene: TRBJ2-7; abundance: .; d_gene: TRBD1; CDR3nt: TGTGCCATCAGTCTACCGGGACAGGAGATGGGGCAGTACTTC; CDR3aa: CAISLPGQEMGQYF
v_gene: TRBV27; j_gene: TRBJ2-1; abundance: .; d_gene: TRBD2; CDR3nt: TGTGCCAGCAGTTTATCGTCCGGGGTAGCGGGAGCTTGGGATGAGCAGTTCTTC; CDR3aa: CASSLSSGVAGAWDEQFF
v_gene: TRBV19; j_gene: TRBJ2-1; abundance: once; d_gene: .; CDR3nt: TGTGCCAGTAGTATAGAGGGCAGGTGGGGCGATGAGCAGTTCTTC; CDR3aa: CASSIEGRWGDEQFF
v_gene: TRBV6-1; j_gene: TRBJ1-3; abundance: .; d_gene: .; CDR3nt: TGTGCCAGCAGGGAATCGATGGCGGGGTCTGGAAACACCATATATTTT; CDR3aa: CASRESMAGSGNTIYF
v_gene: TRBV6-1; j_gene: TRBJ2-1; abundance: .; d_gene: .; CDR3nt: TGTGCCACTACGGACAGTTGGGGTGGATATGAGCAGTTCTTC; CDR3aa: CATTDSWGGYEQFF
v_gene: TRBV7-2; j_gene: TRBJ2-3; abundance: .; d_gene: TRBD1; CDR3nt: TGTGCCAGCAGCTTCGTTACAGGGGGCACAGATACGCAGTATTTT; CDR3aa: CASSFVTGGTDTQYF
v_gene: TRBV19; j_gene: TRBJ2-3; abundance: .; d_gene: .; CDR3nt: TGTGCCAGTTCAGTGGGAGCTAGCACAGATACGCAGTATTTT; CDR3aa: CASSVGASTDTQYF